The text below deals with one TCR beta chain. The assay was immunoSEQ multiplex PCR, and TCRdb's table has in-frame clones only and misses some. Of some 270,000 clones in the sample, about 90% were seen once. These data come from a study of blood T cell repertoires in COVID-19. Study background: Donors in the United States, Italy and Spain gave samples during acute or convalescent COVID-19.

Germline loops: CDR1 SGHNT, CDR2 YYREEE (reference sequence). J was trimmed by 10 bases and V by 1 base; bases with no gene match: 13. This CDR3 region has 17 residues. The sample consisted of peripheral blood. The chain has TRBV5-4 and TRBJ1-6; 8 bases map to TRBD1. The clonotype comes from a woman aged 55 to 70 with COVID-19, enrolled during active disease. CDR3 coding DNA: TGTGCCAGCAGCTTGAAAGTCGGGCAGGGGGCGCGATCACCCCTCCACTTT. This translates into CASSLKVGQGARSPLHF.